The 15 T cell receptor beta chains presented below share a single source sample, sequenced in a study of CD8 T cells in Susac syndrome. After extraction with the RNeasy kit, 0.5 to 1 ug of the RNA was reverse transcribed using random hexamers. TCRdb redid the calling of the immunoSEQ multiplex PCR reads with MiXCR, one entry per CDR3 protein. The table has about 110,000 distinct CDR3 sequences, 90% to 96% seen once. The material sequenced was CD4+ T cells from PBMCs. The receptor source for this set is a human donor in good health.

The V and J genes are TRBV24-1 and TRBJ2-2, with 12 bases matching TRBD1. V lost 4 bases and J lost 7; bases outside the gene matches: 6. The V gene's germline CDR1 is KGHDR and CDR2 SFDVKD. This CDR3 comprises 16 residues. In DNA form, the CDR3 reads TGTGCCACCAGTGAGGGGGACAGGGGGCGAGTCGGGGAGCTGTTTTTT. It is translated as CATSEGDRGRVGELFF.

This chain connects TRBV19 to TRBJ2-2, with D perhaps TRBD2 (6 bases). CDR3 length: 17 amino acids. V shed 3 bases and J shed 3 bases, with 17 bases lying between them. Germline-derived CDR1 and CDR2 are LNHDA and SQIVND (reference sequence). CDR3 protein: CASSMLTGTQYTGELFF. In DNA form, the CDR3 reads TGTGCCAGTAGTATGCTGACCGGGACTCAGTACACCGGGGAGCTGTTTTTT.

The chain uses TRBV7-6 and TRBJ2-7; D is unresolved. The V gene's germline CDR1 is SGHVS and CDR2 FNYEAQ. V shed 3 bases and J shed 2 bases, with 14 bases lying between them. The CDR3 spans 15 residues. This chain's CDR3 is CASSFRWGTTYEQYF. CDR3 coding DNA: TGTGCCAGCAGCTTTCGATGGGGTACGACCTACGAGCAGTACTTC.

The CDR3 DNA sequence: TGTGCCAGCAGCTCAGTAGGGGGGACCGGGGAGCTGTTTTTT. This encodes CASSSVGGTGELFF. The chain has TRBV11-3 and TRBJ2-2, with D perhaps assigned TRBD1 or TRBD2 (6 bases each). Trimming took off 4 bases at V and 5 bases at J, with 11 bases between the two ends. The length of the CDR3 is 14 residues. Germline loops: CDR1 SGHNT, CDR2 YENEEA.

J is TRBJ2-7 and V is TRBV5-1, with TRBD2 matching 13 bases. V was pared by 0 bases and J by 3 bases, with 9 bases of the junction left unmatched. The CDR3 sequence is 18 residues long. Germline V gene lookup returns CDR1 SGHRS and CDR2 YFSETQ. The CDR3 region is CASSLGIPGLAGSYEQYF. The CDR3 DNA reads TGCGCCAGCAGCTTGGGGATCCCGGGACTAGCGGGAAGCTACGAGCAGTACTTC. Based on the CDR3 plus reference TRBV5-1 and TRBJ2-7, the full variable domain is KAGVTQTPRYLIKTRGQQVTLSCSPISGHRSVSWYQQTPGQGLQFLFEYFSETQRNKGNFPGRFSGRQFSNSRSEMNVSTLELGDSALYLCASSLGIPGLAGSYEQYFGPGTRLTVT.

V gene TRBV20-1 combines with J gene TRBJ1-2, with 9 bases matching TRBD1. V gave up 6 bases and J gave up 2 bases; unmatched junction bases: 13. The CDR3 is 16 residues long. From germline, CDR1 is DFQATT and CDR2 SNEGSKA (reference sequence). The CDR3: CSAPDRGRKGNYGYTF. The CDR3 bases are TGCAGTGCACCTGACAGGGGGAGAAAAGGGAACTATGGCTACACCTTC.

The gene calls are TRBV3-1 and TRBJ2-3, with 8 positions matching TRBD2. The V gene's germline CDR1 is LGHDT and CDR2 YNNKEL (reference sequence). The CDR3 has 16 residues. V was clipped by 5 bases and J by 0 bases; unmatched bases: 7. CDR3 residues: CASSSQLAVSTDTQYF. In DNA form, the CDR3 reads TGTGCCAGCAGCTCCCAACTAGCGGTTAGCACAGATACGCAGTATTTT.

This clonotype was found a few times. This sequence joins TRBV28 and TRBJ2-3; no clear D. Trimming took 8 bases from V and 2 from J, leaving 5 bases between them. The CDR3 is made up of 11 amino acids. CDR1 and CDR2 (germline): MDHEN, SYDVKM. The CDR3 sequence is CASSVTDTQYF. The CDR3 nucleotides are TGTGCCAGCTCAGTCACAGATACGCAGTATTTT.

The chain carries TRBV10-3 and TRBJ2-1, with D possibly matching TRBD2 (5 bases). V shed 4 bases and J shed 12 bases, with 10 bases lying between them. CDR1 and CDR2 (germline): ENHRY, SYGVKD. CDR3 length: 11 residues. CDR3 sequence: CAISGTGRQFF. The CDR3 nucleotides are TGTGCCATCAGTGGGACTGGGAGGCAGTTCTTC.

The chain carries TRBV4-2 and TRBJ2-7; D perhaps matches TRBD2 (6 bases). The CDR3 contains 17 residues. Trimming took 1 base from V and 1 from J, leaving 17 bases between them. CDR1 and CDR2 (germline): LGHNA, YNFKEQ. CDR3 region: CASSQGASGYSSYEQYF. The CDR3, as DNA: TGTGCCAGCAGCCAAGGTGCCAGCGGGTATTCTTCCTACGAGCAGTACTTC.

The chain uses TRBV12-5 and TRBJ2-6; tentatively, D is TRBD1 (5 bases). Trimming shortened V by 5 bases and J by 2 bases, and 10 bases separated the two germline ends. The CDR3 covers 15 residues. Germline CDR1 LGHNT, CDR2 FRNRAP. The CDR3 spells CASGDRQPGANVLTF. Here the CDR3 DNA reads TGTGCTAGTGGTGATCGACAGCCTGGGGCCAACGTCCTGACTTTC. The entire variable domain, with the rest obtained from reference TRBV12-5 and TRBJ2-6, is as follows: DARVTQTPRHKVTEMGQEVTMRCQPILGHNTVFWYRQTMMQGLELLAYFRNRAPLDDSGMPKDRFSAEMPDATLATLKIQPSEPRDSAVYFCASGDRQPGANVLTFGAGSRLTVL.

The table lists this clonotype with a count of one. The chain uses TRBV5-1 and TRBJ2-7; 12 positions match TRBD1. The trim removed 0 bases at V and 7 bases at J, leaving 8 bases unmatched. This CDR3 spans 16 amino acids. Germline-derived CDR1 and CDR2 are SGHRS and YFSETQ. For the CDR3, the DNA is TGCGCCAGCAGCTTGGAACCGGGACAGGGGGCGGGGGAGCAGTACTTC. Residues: CASSLEPGQGAGEQYF.

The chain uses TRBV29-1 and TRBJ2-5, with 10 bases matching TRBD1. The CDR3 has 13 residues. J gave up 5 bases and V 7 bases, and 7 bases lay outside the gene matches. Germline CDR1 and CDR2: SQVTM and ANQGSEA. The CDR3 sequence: CSAQTGGIETQYF. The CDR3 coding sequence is TGCAGCGCACAGACAGGGGGCATCGAGACCCAGTACTTC.

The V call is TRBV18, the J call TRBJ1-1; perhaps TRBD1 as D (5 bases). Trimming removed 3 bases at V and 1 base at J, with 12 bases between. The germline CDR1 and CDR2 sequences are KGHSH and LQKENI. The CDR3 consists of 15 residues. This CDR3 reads CASSPLLGGNTEAFF. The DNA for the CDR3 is TGTGCCAGCTCACCCCTACTGGGGGGGAACACTGAAGCTTTCTTT.

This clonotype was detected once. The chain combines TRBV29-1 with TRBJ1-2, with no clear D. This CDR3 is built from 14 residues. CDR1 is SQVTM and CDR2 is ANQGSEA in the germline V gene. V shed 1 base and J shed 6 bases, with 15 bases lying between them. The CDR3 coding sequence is TGCAGCGTTGAAGGAGGTCCCTATAGGGATGGCTACACCTTC. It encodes CSVEGGPYRDGYTF.